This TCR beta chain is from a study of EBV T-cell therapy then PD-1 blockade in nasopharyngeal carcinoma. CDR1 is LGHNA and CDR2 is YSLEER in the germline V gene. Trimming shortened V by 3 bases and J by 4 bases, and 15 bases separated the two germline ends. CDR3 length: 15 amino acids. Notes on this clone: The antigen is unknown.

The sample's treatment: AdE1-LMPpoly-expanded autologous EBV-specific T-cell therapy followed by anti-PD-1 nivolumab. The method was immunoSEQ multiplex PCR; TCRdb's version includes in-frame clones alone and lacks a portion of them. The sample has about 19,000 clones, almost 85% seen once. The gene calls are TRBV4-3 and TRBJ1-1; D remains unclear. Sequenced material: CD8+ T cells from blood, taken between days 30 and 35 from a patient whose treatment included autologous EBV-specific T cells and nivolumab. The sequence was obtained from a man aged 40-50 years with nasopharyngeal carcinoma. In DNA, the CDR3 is TGCGCCAGCAGCCAGGGCTTCTTTTCTGGCACTGAAGCTTTCTTT. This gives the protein CASSQGFFSGTEAFF.